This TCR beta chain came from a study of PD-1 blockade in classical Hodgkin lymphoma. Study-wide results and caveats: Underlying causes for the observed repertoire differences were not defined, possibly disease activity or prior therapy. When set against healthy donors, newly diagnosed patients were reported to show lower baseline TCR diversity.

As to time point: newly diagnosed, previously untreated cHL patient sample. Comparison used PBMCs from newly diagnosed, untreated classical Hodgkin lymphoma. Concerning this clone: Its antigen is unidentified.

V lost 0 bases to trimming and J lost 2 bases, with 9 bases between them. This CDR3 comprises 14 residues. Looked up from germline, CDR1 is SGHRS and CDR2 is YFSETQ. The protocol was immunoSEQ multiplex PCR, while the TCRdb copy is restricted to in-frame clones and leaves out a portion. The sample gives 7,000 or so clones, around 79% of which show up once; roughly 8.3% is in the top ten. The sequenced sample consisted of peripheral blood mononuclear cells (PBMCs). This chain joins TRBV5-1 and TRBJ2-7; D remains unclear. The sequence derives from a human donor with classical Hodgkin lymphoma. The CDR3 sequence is CASSLVQNTYEQYF. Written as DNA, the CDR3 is TGCGCCAGCAGCTTGGTACAGAACACCTACGAGCAGTACTTC.